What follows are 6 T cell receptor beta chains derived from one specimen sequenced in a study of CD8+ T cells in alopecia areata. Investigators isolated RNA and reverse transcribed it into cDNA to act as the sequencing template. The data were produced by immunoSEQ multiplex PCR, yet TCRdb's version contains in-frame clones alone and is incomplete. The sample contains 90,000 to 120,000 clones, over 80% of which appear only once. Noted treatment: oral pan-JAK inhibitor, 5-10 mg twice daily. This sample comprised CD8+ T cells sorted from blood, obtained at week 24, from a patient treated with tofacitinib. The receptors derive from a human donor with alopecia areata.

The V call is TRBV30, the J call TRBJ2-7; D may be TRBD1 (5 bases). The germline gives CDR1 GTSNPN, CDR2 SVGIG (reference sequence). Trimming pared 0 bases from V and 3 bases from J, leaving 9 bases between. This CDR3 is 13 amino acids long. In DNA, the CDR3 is TGTGCCTGGAGTGTACGACAGTTCTACGAGCAGTACTTC. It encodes CAWSVRQFYEQYF. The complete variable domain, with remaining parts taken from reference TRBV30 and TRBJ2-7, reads SQTIHQWPATLVQPVGSPLSLECTVEGTSNPNLYWYRQAAGRGLQLLFYSVGIGQISSEVPQNLSASRPQDRQFILSSKKLLLSDSGFYLCAWSVRQFYEQYFGPGTRLTVT.

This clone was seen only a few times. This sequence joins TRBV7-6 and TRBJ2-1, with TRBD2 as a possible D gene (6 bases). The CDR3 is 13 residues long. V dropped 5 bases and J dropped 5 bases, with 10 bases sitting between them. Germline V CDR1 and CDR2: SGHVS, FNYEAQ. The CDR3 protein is CASSAGTNNEQFF. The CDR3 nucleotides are TGTGCCAGCAGCGCGGGGACCAACAATGAGCAGTTCTTC. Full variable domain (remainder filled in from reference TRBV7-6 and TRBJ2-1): GAGVSQSPRYKVTKRGQDVALRCDPISGHVSLYWYRQALGQGPEFLTYFNYEAQQDKSGLPNDRFSAERPEGSISTLTIQRTEQRDSAMYRCASSAGTNNEQFFGPGTRLTVL.

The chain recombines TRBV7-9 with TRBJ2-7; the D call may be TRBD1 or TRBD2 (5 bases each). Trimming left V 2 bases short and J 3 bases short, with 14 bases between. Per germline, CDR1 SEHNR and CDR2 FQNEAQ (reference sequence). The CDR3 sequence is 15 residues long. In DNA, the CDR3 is TGTGCCAGCAGCTTACTTGGCCAGAGGGGCTACGAGCAGTACTTC. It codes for CASSLLGQRGYEQYF.

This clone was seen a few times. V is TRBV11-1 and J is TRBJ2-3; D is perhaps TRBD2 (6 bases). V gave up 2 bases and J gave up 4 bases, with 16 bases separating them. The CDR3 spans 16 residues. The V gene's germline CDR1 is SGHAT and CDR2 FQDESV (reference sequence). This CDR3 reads CASSLFRTSSPDTQYF. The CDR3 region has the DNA TGTGCCAGCAGCTTATTCCGTACTAGCTCCCCAGATACGCAGTATTTT. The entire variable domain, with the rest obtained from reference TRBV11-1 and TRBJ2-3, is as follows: EAEVAQSPRYKITEKSQAVAFWCDPISGHATLYWYRQILGQGPELLVQFQDESVVDDSQLPKDRFSAERLKGVDSTLKIQPAELGDSAMYLCASSLFRTSSPDTQYFGPGTRLTVL.

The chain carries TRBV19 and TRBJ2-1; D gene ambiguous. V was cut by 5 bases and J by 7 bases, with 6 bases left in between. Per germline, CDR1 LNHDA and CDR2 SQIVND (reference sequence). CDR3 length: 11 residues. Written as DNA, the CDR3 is TGTGCCAGTAGTTTCGTGAATGAGCAGTTCTTC. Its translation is CASSFVNEQFF.

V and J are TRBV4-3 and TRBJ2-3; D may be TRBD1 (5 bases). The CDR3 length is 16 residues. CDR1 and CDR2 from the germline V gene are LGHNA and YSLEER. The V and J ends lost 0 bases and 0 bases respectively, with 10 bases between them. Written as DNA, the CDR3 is TGCGCCAGCAGCCAAGAGGCAGGGCCAAGCACAGATACGCAGTATTTT. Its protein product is CASSQEAGPSTDTQYF.